The clone carrying this TCR beta chain was counted at least ten times. Individual cDNA molecules received unique molecular identifiers during library preparation. MiXCR, run by TCRdb on the 5' RACE reads, gives a single entry per CDR3 protein. The sample records tens of thousands of distinct CDR3 sequences, roughly 15% being singletons. Per germline, CDR1 SQVTM and CDR2 ANQGSEA. V dropped 0 bases and J dropped 2; count of bases not matched to a gene: 3. This CDR3 region has 15 residues. The sample is drawn from a study of early T cells in non-severe SARS-CoV-2 infection. Study in general: The authors sequenced bulk RNA from unsorted whole blood, leaving chains unpaired.

The sequencing input was whole blood. The chain employs TRBV29-1 and TRBJ2-3; 9 nucleotides match TRBD2. The sequence was obtained from an adult who was a healthcare worker with PCR-confirmed SARS-CoV-2 infection or an uninfected control (not recorded which). The CDR3 DNA sequence: TGCAGCGTTGAAGATCTAGCGGGGCCCACAGATACGCAGTATTTT. It translates to CSVEDLAGPTDTQYF.